This record looks at one TCR beta chain sequence and its context. TCR beta sequencing was performed on blood CD8+ and CD4+ T cells. Healthy donors, matched for age and sex, constituted the control group. TEMRA cells were enriched by FACS, and CD4+ and CD8+ T cells were negatively isolated. The data were taken from a study of CD8 T cells in Susac syndrome. RNA totalling about 0.5 to 1 ug underwent reverse transcription with random hexamers. TCR beta CDR3 was amplified by immunoSEQ multiplex PCR. This amplification extended across 54 Vbeta and 13 Jbeta segments. TCRdb reanalysed the immunoSEQ multiplex PCR reads using MiXCR and keeps one entry per CDR3 protein. The table includes under 200,000 distinct CDR3 sequences, roughly 94% detected once. CDR1 is DFQATT and CDR2 is SNEGSKA in the germline V gene (reference sequence). With 6 bases clipped from V and 2 bases from J, the junction kept 8 bases outside the gene matches. The length of the CDR3 is 15 residues.

This TCR came from a human donor in good health. The sample taken for sequencing was CD4+ T cells from PBMCs. The chain is built from TRBV20-1 and TRBJ2-2; 8 bases line up with TRBD2. CDR3 amino acids: CSAGGGSTNTGELFF. DNA of the CDR3: TGCAGTGCCGGGGGGGGAAGCACCAACACCGGGGAGCTGTTTTTT.